The 9 T cell receptor beta chains below all came from one sample that was sequenced in a study of shared clonotypes between healthy human individuals. Naive CD8 populations comprised CD45RO-negative cells positively selected for CCR7, excluding terminally differentiated effector memory CD45RA+ cells. Clones were sequenced by immunoSEQ multiplex PCR, and TCRdb holds only the in-frame ones, with some missing. The sample lists some 2,100,000 clones, roughly 91% occurring once. Sequencing used naive CD8+ T cells from PBMCs. Source of these receptors: a man aged 18 to 35 in good health. Some clones in this sample may be carry-over from other donors' samples.

The V gene is TRBV5-6, the J gene TRBJ2-7; D remains ambiguous. CDR3 size: 15 residues. Germline assignment: CDR1 SGHDT and CDR2 YYEEEE. Trimming shortened V by 2 bases and J by 2 bases, and 14 bases separated the two germline ends. CDR3: CASSFVGNRAYEQYF. Written as DNA, the CDR3 is TGTGCCAGCAGCTTCGTAGGGAACAGAGCCTACGAGCAGTACTTC. The whole variable domain, filled in from reference TRBV5-6 and TRBJ2-7, reads DAGVTQSPTHLIKTRGQQVTLRCSPKSGHDTVSWYQQALGQGPQFIFQYYEEEERQRGNFPDRFSGHQFPNYSSELNVNALLLGDSALYLCASSFVGNRAYEQYFGPGTRLTVT.

The rearrangement uses TRBV13 and TRBJ2-3, with a tentative D call TRBD1 (5 bases). V gave up 0 bases and J gave up 14 bases, with 15 bases separating them. Germline lookup yields CDR1 PRHDT and CDR2 FYEKMQ (reference sequence). This CDR3 comprises 13 residues. The CDR3 spells CASSLGRQPQGYF. As DNA, the CDR3 is TGTGCCAGCAGCTTAGGTCGGCAGCCTCAGGGGTATTTT.

The chain employs TRBV27 and TRBJ2-1, with D possibly TRBD1 on 7 matching bases. This CDR3 has 15 residues. V was pared by 2 bases and J by 4 bases, with 12 bases between. CDR1 is MNHEY, CDR2 SMNVEV, per germline (reference sequence). The CDR3 here is CASSLQSGGYNEQFF. The DNA of the CDR3 is TGTGCCAGCAGTTTACAGTCAGGGGGGTACAATGAGCAGTTCTTC.

The V call is TRBV28, the J call TRBJ1-1, with D maybe TRBD1 (5 bases). Germline lookup yields CDR1 MDHEN and CDR2 SYDVKM. The CDR3 is 15 amino acids. V was clipped by 5 bases and J by 4 bases, with 17 bases between them. The CDR3 spells CASSPLGGEGTEAFF. The CDR3 DNA reads TGTGCCAGCAGTCCCCTCGGGGGGGAGGGCACTGAAGCTTTCTTT.

This CDR3 reads CSTKRGFSSYNEQFF. The CDR3 bases are TGCAGCACAAAAAGGGGTTTTAGCTCCTACAATGAGCAGTTCTTC. The chain is built from TRBV29-1 and TRBJ2-1; D is possibly TRBD1 (5 bases). CDR3 length equals 15 residues. Germline V gives CDR1 SQVTM, CDR2 ANQGSEA. Trimming took 8 bases from V and 0 from J, leaving 17 bases between them.

V is TRBV10-3 and J is TRBJ2-7; D gene uncertain. Germline assignment: CDR1 ENHRY and CDR2 SYGVKD. CDR3 length equals 15 residues. V was shortened by 4 bases and J by 0 bases, with 13 bases between the two germline ends. The CDR3 loop is CAISVIRGSSYEQYF. The CDR3 nucleotides read TGTGCCATCAGTGTTATTCGTGGATCCTCCTACGAGCAGTACTTC.

The rearrangement joins TRBV28 to TRBJ2-1, with 8 bases aligning to TRBD1. J was trimmed by 8 bases and V by 5 bases; bases with no gene match: 14. Germline V CDR1 and CDR2: MDHEN, SYDVKM. This CDR3 is 16 amino acids long. This CDR3 reads CASSLWGAGGSDEQFF. The CDR3 DNA reads TGTGCCAGCAGTCTCTGGGGGGCAGGGGGCTCTGATGAGCAGTTCTTC. Together with reference TRBV28 and TRBJ2-1, the CDR3 gives the full variable domain: DVKVTQSSRYLVKRTGEKVFLECVQDMDHENMFWYRQDPGLGLRLIYFSYDVKMKEKGDIPEGYSVSREKKERFSLILESASTNQTSMYLCASSLWGAGGSDEQFFGPGTRLTVL.

The chain joins TRBV27 to TRBJ1-2, with 7 bases matching TRBD1. CDR3 size: 15 residues. With 5 bases clipped from V and 4 bases from J, the junction kept 10 bases outside the gene matches. CDR1 and CDR2 (germline): MNHEY, SMNVEV (reference sequence). CDR3 in amino acids: CASSPRGGAGYGYTF. CDR3 coding DNA: TGTGCCAGCAGTCCGCGAGGGGGCGCTGGCTATGGCTACACCTTC.

With respect to this clone: Other DNA variants within this sample encode the same CDR3. V and J are TRBV7-9 and TRBJ2-7; 7 nucleotides align to TRBD1. Trimming cost V 5 bases and J 2 bases; bases outside gene matches: 3. Germline values: CDR1 SEHNR, CDR2 FQNEAQ (reference sequence). The CDR3 has 13 residues. In DNA, the CDR3 is TGTGCCAGCAGCCCAGGGGGAACCTACGAGCAGTACTTC. It encodes CASSPGGTYEQYF.